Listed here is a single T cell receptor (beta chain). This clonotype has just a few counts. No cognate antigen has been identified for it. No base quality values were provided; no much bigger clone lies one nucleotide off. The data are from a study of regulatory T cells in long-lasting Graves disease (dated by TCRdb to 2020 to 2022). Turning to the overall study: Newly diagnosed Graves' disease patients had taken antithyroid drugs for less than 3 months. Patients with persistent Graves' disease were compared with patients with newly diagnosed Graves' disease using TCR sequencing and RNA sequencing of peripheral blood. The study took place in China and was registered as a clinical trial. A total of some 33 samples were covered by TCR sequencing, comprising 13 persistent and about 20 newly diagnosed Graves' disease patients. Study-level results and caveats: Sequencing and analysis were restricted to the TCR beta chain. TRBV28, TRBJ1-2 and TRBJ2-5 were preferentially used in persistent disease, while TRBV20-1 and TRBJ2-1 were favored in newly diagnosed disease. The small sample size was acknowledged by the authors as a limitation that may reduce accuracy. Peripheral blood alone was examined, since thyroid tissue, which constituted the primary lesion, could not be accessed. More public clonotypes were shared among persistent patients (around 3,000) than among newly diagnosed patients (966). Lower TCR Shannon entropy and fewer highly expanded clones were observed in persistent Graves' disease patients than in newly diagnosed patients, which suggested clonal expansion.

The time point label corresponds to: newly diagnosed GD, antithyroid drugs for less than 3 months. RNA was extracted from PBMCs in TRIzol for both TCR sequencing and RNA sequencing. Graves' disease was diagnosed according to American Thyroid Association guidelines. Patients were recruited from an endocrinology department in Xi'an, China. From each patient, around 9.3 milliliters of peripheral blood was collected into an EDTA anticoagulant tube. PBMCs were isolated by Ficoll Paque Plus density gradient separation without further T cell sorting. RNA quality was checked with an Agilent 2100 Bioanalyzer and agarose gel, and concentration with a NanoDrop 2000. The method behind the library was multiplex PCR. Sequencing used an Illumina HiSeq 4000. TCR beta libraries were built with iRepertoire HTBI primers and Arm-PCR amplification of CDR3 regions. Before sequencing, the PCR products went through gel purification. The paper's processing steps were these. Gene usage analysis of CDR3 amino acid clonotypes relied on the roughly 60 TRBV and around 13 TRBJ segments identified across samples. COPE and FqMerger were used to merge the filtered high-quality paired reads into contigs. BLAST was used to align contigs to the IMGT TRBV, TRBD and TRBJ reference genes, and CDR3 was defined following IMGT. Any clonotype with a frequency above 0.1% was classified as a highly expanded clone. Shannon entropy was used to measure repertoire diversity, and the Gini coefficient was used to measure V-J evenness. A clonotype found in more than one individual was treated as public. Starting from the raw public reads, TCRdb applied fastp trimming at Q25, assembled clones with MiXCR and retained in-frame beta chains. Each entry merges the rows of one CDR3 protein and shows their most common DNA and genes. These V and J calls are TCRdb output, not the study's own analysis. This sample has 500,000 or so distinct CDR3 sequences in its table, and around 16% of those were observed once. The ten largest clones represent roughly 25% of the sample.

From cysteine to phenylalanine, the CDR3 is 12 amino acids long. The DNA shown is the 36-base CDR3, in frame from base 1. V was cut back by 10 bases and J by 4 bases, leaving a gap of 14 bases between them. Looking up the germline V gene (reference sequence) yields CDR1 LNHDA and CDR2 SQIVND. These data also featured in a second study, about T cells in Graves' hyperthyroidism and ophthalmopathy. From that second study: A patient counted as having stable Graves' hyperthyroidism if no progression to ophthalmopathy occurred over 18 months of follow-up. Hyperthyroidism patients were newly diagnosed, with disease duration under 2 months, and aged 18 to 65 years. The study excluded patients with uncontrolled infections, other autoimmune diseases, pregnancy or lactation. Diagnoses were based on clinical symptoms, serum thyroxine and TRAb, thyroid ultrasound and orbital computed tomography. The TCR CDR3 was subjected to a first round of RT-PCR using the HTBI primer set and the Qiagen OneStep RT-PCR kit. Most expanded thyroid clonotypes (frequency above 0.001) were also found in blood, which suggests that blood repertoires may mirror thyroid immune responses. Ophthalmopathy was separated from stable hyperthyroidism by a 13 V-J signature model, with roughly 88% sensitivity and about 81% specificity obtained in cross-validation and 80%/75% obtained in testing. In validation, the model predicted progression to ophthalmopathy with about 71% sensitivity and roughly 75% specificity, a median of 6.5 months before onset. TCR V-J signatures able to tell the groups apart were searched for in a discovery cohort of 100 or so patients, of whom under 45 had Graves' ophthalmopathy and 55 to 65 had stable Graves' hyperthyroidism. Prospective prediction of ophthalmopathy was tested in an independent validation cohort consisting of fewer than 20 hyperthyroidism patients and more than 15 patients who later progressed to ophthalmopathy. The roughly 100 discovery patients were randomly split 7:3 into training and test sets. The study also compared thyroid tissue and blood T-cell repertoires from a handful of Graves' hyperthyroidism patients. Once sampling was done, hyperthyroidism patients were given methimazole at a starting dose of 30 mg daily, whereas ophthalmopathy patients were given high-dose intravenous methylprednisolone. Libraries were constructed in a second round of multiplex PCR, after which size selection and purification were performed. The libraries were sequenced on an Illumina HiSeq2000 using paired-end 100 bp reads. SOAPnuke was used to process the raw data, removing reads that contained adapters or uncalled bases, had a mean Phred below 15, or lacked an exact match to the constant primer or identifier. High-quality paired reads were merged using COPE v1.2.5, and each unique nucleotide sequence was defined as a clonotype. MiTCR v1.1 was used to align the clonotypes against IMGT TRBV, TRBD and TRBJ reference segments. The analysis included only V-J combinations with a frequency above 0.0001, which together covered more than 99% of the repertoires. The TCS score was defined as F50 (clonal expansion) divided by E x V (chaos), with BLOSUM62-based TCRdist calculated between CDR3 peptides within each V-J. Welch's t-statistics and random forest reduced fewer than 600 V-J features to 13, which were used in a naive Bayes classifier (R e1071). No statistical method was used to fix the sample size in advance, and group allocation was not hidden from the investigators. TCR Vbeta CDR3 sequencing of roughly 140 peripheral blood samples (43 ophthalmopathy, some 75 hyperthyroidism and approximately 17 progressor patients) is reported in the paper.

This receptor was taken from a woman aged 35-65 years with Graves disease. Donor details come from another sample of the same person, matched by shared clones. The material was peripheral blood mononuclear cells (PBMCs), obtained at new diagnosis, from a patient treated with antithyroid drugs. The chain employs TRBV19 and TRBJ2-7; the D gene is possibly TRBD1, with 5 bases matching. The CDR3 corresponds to CATSSQGYEQYF. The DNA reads TGTGCCACTTCGTCGCAGGGTTACGAGCAGTACTTC.